This T cell receptor (beta chain) was sequenced during a study of blood T cells in healthy people across ages. Next came a second PCR, run for about 6 to 12 cycles, which used a sample-barcoded 5' primer along with a J-beta primer mix. TCRdb recomputed calls from the 5' RACE reads with MiXCR, one row per CDR3 protein. The sample lists 600,000 or so distinct CDR3 sequences, around 20% seen once, with roughly 3.7% in the top ten. The CDR3 extends over 13 amino acids. Germline values: CDR1 DFQATT, CDR2 SNEGSKA (reference sequence). Caucasian individuals from Russia who were healthy and aged roughly 6 to 100 acted as donors.

The sequencing input was blood. The receptor was derived from a man aged 70-80 years in good health. The chain recombines TRBV20-1 with TRBJ2-5, with D unresolved. TRBJ2-1 explains the end of the DNA better; the J call may be wrong. The CDR3: CSARGVKNNEQFF. The CDR3 nucleotides read TGCAGTGCTAGAGGGGTTAAGAACAATGAGCAGTTCTTC.